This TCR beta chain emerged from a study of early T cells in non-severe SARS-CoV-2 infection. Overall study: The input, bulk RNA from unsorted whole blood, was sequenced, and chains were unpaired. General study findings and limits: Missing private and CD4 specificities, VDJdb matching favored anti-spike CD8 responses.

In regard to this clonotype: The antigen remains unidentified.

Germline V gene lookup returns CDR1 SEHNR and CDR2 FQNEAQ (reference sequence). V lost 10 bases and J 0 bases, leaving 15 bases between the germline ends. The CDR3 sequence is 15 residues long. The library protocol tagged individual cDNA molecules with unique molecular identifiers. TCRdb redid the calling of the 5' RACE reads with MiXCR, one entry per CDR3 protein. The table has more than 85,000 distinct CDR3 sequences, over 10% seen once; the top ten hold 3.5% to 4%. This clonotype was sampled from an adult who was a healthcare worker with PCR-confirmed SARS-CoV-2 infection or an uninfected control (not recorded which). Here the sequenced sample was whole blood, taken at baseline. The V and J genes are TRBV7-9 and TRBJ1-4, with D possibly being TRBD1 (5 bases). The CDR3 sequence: CATSGAYATNEKLFF. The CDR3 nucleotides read TGTGCCACCTCTGGGGCCTATGCAACTAATGAAAAACTGTTTTTT. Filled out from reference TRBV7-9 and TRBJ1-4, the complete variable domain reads DTGVSQNPRHKITKRGQNVTFRCDPISEHNRLYWYRQTLGQGPEFLTYFQNEAQLEKSRLLSDRFSAERPKGSFSTLEIQRTEQGDSAMYLCATSGAYATNEKLFFGSGTQLSVL.